These 32 T cell receptor beta chains were sequenced from one sample in a study of Graves' ophthalmopathy and Graves' hyperthyroidism. Amplification of TCR beta CDR3 regions used RNA transcripts. HTBI primers served in a first-round RT-PCR, which a second-round multiplex PCR followed. TCRdb reanalysed the multiplex PCR reads using MiXCR and keeps one entry per CDR3 protein. Of almost 750,000 distinct CDR3 sequences in the sample, about 44% were seen once. Material: peripheral blood. The receptors originated from an adult man with Graves' ophthalmopathy.

The table lists this clonotype with many counts. The V and J genes are TRBV2 and TRBJ2-7; D uncertain. The CDR3 length is 13 residues. Germline V gene data show CDR1 as SNHLY and CDR2 as FYNNEI. Deletions cut 1 base from V and 2 bases from J, with 6 bases between. The CDR3 DNA sequence: TGTGCCAGCAGTGAAGTGGTTACCTACGAGCAGTACTTC. Translated, it gives CASSEVVTYEQYF.

The sample holds a few counts of this clonotype. This rearrangement joins TRBV6-5 to TRBJ1-4; D call uncertain. Germline V gene sequence: CDR1 MNHEY, CDR2 SVGAGI. Trimming stripped 4 bases from V and 5 bases from J, with 11 bases between. The CDR3 sequence is 14 residues long. In DNA form, the CDR3 reads TGTGCCAGCAGTTTACGACATCGAAATGAAAAACTGTTTTTT. It codes for CASSLRHRNEKLFF.

This clonotype occurred a few times. Since a much larger clone is just one base distant, this may be a read error. V usage is TRBV7-2 and J usage is TRBJ2-7; no definite D call. Looked up from germline, CDR1 is SGHTA and CDR2 is FQGNSA. CDR3 length equals 15 residues. Between the trimmed V and J ends, which lost 5 bases and 0 bases, there was a span of 14 bases. The CDR3 loop is CASSPRTAISYEQYF. CDR3 sequence (DNA): TGTGCCAGCAGCCCCCGAACGGCAATCTCCTACGAGCAGTACTTC.

The V call is TRBV20-1, the J call TRBJ2-7, with D possibly matching TRBD2 (6 bases). Trimming took 7 bases from V and 5 from J, leaving 15 bases between them. The CDR3 runs 12 residues. From germline, CDR1 is DFQATT and CDR2 SNEGSKA (reference sequence). The CDR3 DNA follows: TGCAGTGGTAGCCGGGGGTGGAACGAGCAGTACTTC. This encodes CSGSRGWNEQYF.

Concerning this clonotype: Its ends do not fully match the called genes, so a read error is possible. V and J are TRBV2 and TRBJ1-6; TRBD1 might be the D (6 bases). The CDR3 length is 16 residues. CDR1 is SNHLY, CDR2 FYNNEI, per germline. The CDR3 sequence is CASSQDFGTHNSPLHF. The DNA for the CDR3 is TGCGCCAGCAGCCAAGATTTCGGGACACATAATTCACCCCTCCACTTT.

The chain combines TRBV6-5 with TRBJ1-2, with 8 bases fitting TRBD1. V lost 8 bases to trimming and J lost 7 bases; unmatched junction nucleotides: 9. CDR1 MNHEY and CDR2 SVGAGI come from the germline V gene. CDR3 length equals 13 residues. CDR3: CASGDRSFSGYTF. The CDR3 DNA sequence: TGTGCCAGCGGGGACAGGAGCTTCTCTGGCTACACCTTC.

This clonotype was counted at least ten times. This sequence joins TRBV10-1 and TRBJ1-2, with D unresolved. The germline CDR1 and CDR2 sequences are WNHNN and SYGVQD (reference sequence). V was pared by 2 bases and J by 8 bases, with 6 bases between. The CDR3 is 11 residues long. CDR3 region: CASSEGLGYTF. In DNA form, the CDR3 reads TGCGCCAGCAGTGAGGGGCTCGGCTACACCTTC.

The V gene is TRBV6-5, the J gene TRBJ1-1, with 7 bases fitting TRBD1. CDR3 length equals 12 residues. Trimming at V came to 8 bases and at J to 9 bases, leaving 9 bases not matched to a gene. The germline V gene encodes CDR1 MNHEY and CDR2 SVGAGI. CDR3 nucleotides: TGTGCCAGCCCGGGGACAGAAAGAAAAGCTTTCTTT. Its translation is CASPGTERKAFF.

Of note for this clonotype: Being one base from a much bigger clone, this may be a read error. The J gene is TRBJ1-2, the V gene TRBV11-2; D unresolved. V lost 1 base to trimming and J lost 6 bases, with 6 bases between them. There are 12 residues in the CDR3. Germline-derived CDR1 and CDR2 are SGHAT and FQNNGV. CDR3 sequence (DNA): TGTGCCAGCAGCTTAGCAGTGGATGGCTACACCTTC. Translation: CASSLAVDGYTF.

This clonotype turned up a few times. The rearrangement links TRBV9 to TRBJ1-1; D gene uncertain. The CDR3 loop spans 14 amino acids. Germline V lookup: CDR1 SGDLS, CDR2 YYNGEE. The ends were cut back, 0 bases at V and 4 bases at J, with 10 bases in the middle. The CDR3 DNA sequence: TGTGCCAGCAGCGTAGGACATCTCCCCACTGAAGCTTTCTTT. It is translated as CASSVGHLPTEAFF.

In the case of this clonotype: A much larger clone differs by one base, so this may be a read error. The chain carries TRBV7-9 and TRBJ2-5; 9 positions agree with TRBD1. The CDR3 loop spans 16 amino acids. Germline V gene sequence: CDR1 SEHNR, CDR2 FQNEAQ (reference sequence). The CDR3 sequence: CASSLARTGVRETQCF. CDR3 in DNA: TGTGCCAGCAGCTTAGCTCGGACAGGGGTTAGAGAGACCCAGTGCTTC. Full variable domain (outside the CDR3, taken from reference TRBV7-9 and TRBJ2-5): DTGVSQNPRHKITKRGQNVTFRCDPISEHNRLYWYRQTLGQGPEFLTYFQNEAQLEKSRLLSDRFSAERPKGSFSTLEIQRTEQGDSAMYLCASSLARTGVRETQCFGPGTRLLVL.

J is TRBJ1-5 and V is TRBV20-1; D not certain. Looked up from germline, CDR1 is DFQATT and CDR2 is SNEGSKA (reference sequence). V lost 1 base and J 9 bases, leaving 10 bases between the germline ends. This CDR3 contains 12 residues. CDR3 loop: CSARASPGPQHF. CDR3 DNA: TGCAGTGCTAGAGCCTCCCCGGGGCCCCAGCATTTT.

V usage is TRBV25-1 and J usage is TRBJ1-4, with a tentative D call TRBD1 (5 bases). The germline V gene encodes CDR1 MGHDK and CDR2 SYGVNS. This CDR3 comprises 15 residues. V was pared by 3 bases and J by 6 bases, with 14 bases between. DNA for the CDR3: TGTGCCAGCAGTGATAGTGCCGGGGGTCATGAAAAACTGTTTTTT. As protein: CASSDSAGGHEKLFF.

This clonotype was seen repeatedly, ten times or more. J is TRBJ1-1 and V is TRBV7-3, with 7 bases lining up with TRBD1. There are 15 residues in the CDR3. The V and J ends lost 3 bases and 4 bases, in that order; junction bases with no gene match: 8. Germline lookup yields CDR1 SGHTA and CDR2 FQGTGA. CDR3 nucleotide sequence: TGTGCCAGCAGCTTGAGACAGGGTAGGAGCACTGAAGCTTTCTTT. Protein product: CASSLRQGRSTEAFF.

The CDR3 loop is CASSLRSNWGPSLFF. The CDR3 nucleotides read TGTGCCAGCAGCTTACGGTCAAATTGGGGACCATCTCTGTTTTTT. The chain recombines TRBV7-2 with TRBJ1-4; maybe TRBD1 (5 bases). The V and J ends lost 2 bases and 14 bases respectively, with 21 bases between them. The CDR3 sequence is 15 residues long. Germline values: CDR1 SGHTA, CDR2 FQGNSA.

This clonotype was picked up many times. The chain is built from TRBV10-3 and TRBJ1-3; the D gene is possibly TRBD1 (5 bases). Trimming removed 6 bases from V and 7 bases from J, with 13 bases in between. Germline CDR1 ENHRY, CDR2 SYGVKD. The CDR3 is 13 residues long. The CDR3 nucleotides are TGTGCCATCAGCGGTGGTGACAGCAACACCATATATTTT. Translation: CAISGGDSNTIYF.

This clonotype was observed many times. The rearrangement uses TRBV15 and TRBJ1-1, with D perhaps matching TRBD1 (5 bases). V dropped 2 bases and J dropped 2 bases, with 12 bases sitting between them. The CDR3 is 15 amino acids. Germline CDR1 reads LNHNV; CDR2 reads YYDKDF (reference sequence). The DNA for the CDR3 is TGTGCCACCAGCAGACAAAGAAGGGACAACACTGAAGCTTTCTTT. Residues: CATSRQRRDNTEAFF.

The CDR3 nucleotides read TGTGCCAGCAGCCGCAGGGCGGTGGAGACCCAGTACTTC. Protein product: CASSRRAVETQYF. This chain links TRBV28 with TRBJ2-5, with D possibly TRBD1 on 5 matching bases. V was shortened by 6 bases and J by 5 bases, with 13 bases between the two germline ends. CDR1 MDHEN and CDR2 SYDVKM come from the germline V gene. The CDR3 spans 13 residues.

The rearrangement links TRBV2 to TRBJ2-7; 7 bases map to TRBD1. Trimming cost V 6 bases and J 7 bases; bases outside gene matches: 18. Per germline, CDR1 SNHLY and CDR2 FYNNEI. The CDR3 consists of 16 residues. The CDR3 is CASREGDRVKVGEQYF. The CDR3 coding sequence is TGTGCCAGCAGAGAGGGGGACAGAGTCAAGGTAGGAGAGCAGTACTTC.

This clonotype has at least ten counts. This chain links TRBV7-8 with TRBJ2-5, with D possibly being TRBD1 (5 bases). CDR1 and CDR2 (germline): SGHVS, FQNEAQ. The CDR3 spans 14 residues. The V end was cut by 3 bases, the J end by 5 bases, with 13 bases between. CDR3 in amino acids: CASSLTTARETQYF. As DNA, the CDR3 is TGTGCCAGCAGCTTGACGACAGCCAGGGAGACCCAGTACTTC.

The chain is built from TRBV20-1 and TRBJ2-5; 16 bases fit TRBD2. Per germline, CDR1 DFQATT and CDR2 SNEGSKA (reference sequence). CDR3 length equals 16 residues. V was pared by 1 base and J by 8 bases, with 7 bases of the junction left unmatched. The CDR3 loop is CSARVPGLAGGGTQYF. The CDR3 DNA follows: TGCAGTGCTAGAGTTCCGGGACTAGCGGGGGGGGGTACCCAGTACTTC.

The chain uses TRBV20-1 and TRBJ2-7; 8 bases fit TRBD2. V lost 2 bases and J lost 2; bases outside the gene matches: 14. The CDR3 runs to 17 residues. Germline V gives CDR1 DFQATT, CDR2 SNEGSKA (reference sequence). The CDR3 nucleotides read TGCAGTGCTAGACCCCCTCCCCGGGGGGGGCCAACCTACGAGCAGTACTTC. Protein sequence: CSARPPPRGGPTYEQYF.

The V call is TRBV2, the J call TRBJ2-7; the D gene is possibly TRBD2 (6 bases). Germline CDR1 reads SNHLY; CDR2 reads FYNNEI. Deletions cut 9 bases from V and 6 bases from J, with 15 bases between. This CDR3 region has 12 residues. CDR3 DNA: TGTGCCAGGGATGGGGGAGGATCCGAGCAGTACTTC. As protein: CARDGGGSEQYF. Full variable domain (rest looked up from reference TRBV2 and TRBJ2-7): EPEVTQTPSHQVTQMGQEVILRCVPISNHLYFYWYRQILGQKVEFLVSFYNNEISEKSEIFDDQFSVERPDGSNFTLKIRSTKLEDSAMYFCARDGGGSEQYFGPGTRLTVT.

In the case of this clonotype: Mismatch with germline at one junction end may stem from a read error. V gene TRBV24-1 combines with J gene TRBJ1-1; TRBD1 agrees at 7 bases. Germline V gene lookup returns CDR1 KGHDR and CDR2 SFDVKD. The CDR3 spans 15 residues. CDR3 nucleotide sequence: TGTGCCACCAGTGATACAGGGGCTGGGAACACTGAAGCTCTCTTT. It is translated as CATSDTGAGNTEALF.

As to this clonotype: This sequence may be a read error, since a much larger clone differs from it by one base. The gene calls are TRBV29-1 and TRBJ2-5, with 11 positions matching TRBD1. This CDR3 is built from 13 residues. Germline assignment: CDR1 SQVTM and CDR2 ANQGSEA. V lost 6 bases and J lost 11; bases outside the gene matches: 11. CDR3 nucleotides: TGCAGCGTAACGGGACAGGGGGAACACAAGCAGTACTTC. Amino acids: CSVTGQGEHKQYF.

This chain uses TRBV14 with TRBJ2-7; 9 bases fit TRBD2. The J segment lost 0 bases and the V segment lost 8 bases, leaving 17 bases of the junction unmatched. The CDR3 totals 18 residues. Germline values: CDR1 SGHDN, CDR2 FVKESK. CDR3 protein: CASGTRLVAGASSYEQYF. In DNA, the CDR3 is TGTGCCAGCGGCACCCGACTTGTAGCGGGGGCCAGCTCCTACGAGCAGTACTTC.

This clonotype was observed at least ten times. The genes are TRBV29-1 and TRBJ1-4, with TRBD1 matching over 9 bases. The junction had 8 bases not matched to a gene; V was cut back by 7 bases and J by 8 bases. Germline V lookup: CDR1 SQVTM, CDR2 ANQGSEA. The CDR3 has 13 residues. CDR3 region: CSAAGTGLEKLFF. CDR3 DNA: TGCAGCGCCGCCGGGACAGGGTTGGAAAAACTGTTTTTT.

The chain joins TRBV2 to TRBJ2-2; D may match TRBD1 or TRBD2 (5 bases each). The CDR3 is made up of 15 amino acids. The V and J ends lost 4 bases and 4 bases respectively, with 13 bases between them. Germline CDR1 is SNHLY and CDR2 is FYNNEI. The CDR3 is CASSGSGHTTGELFF. The CDR3 DNA is TGTGCCAGCAGTGGAAGCGGACACACCACCGGGGAGCTGTTTTTT.

This clonotype was seen more than once but under ten times. The rearrangement joins TRBV7-2 to TRBJ2-7, with TRBD2 matching over 12 bases. Germline trimming cut 1 base from V and 5 bases from J; bases unmatched to any gene: 3. From germline, CDR1 is SGHTA and CDR2 FQGNSA. This CDR3 is 15 amino acids long. CDR3 nucleotide sequence: TGTGCCAGCAGCTTAGTACTAGCGGGAGGAGACGAGCAGTACTTC. Encoded protein: CASSLVLAGGDEQYF.

The chain joins TRBV2 to TRBJ1-2; 8 bases are shared with TRBD1. The CDR3 is 16 residues long. CDR1 and CDR2 (germline): SNHLY, FYNNEI. After removal of 7 bases from V and 0 bases from J, the junction contained 10 bases not matched to a gene. In DNA form, the CDR3 reads TGTGCCAGCATCGACGACAGGGGTTCCCCTAACTATGGCTACACCTTC. Protein product: CASIDDRGSPNYGYTF.

This clonotype was seen more than once but under ten times. The CDR3 here is CASSSGQGAKGANVLTF. In DNA, the CDR3 is TGTGCCAGCAGCTCAGGACAGGGGGCGAAAGGGGCCAACGTCCTGACTTTC. The chain couples TRBV7-9 to TRBJ2-6; 11 nucleotides match TRBD1. The germline CDR1 and CDR2 sequences are SEHNR and FQNEAQ (reference sequence). The CDR3 extends over 17 amino acids. With 4 bases clipped from V and 4 bases from J, the junction kept 6 bases outside the gene matches.

V is TRBV20-1 and J is TRBJ2-3, with 8 nucleotides matching TRBD2. Per the germline V gene, CDR1 is DFQATT and CDR2 is SNEGSKA (reference sequence). The V segment lost 1 base and the J segment 2 bases; nucleotides outside the gene matches: 5. The CDR3 covers 15 residues. CDR3 sequence: CSARVLAAFTDTQYF. The CDR3 bases are TGCAGTGCTAGAGTACTAGCGGCCTTCACAGATACGCAGTATTTT.